This TCR beta chain stems from a study of T cell changes during pregnancy in multiple sclerosis. Method: immunoSEQ multiplex PCR; TCRdb's copy keeps in-frame clones and lacks some. This table holds about 44,000 clones, nearly 90% found once. The CDR3 is 15 amino acids. The germline V gene encodes CDR1 KGHSH and CDR2 LQKENI. V was clipped by 3 bases and J by 3 bases; unmatched bases: 7. This chain links TRBV18 with TRBJ2-7; 8 positions match TRBD1. Specimen: CD4+ T cells from peripheral blood mononuclear cells, collected after pregnancy. The sequence derives from a female donor with multiple sclerosis, enrolled in a pregnancy study. This CDR3 reads CASSPRTGIYYEQYF. The CDR3 coding sequence is TGTGCCAGCTCACCTAGGACAGGGATCTACTACGAGCAGTACTTC. The variable domain in full, completed from reference TRBV18 and TRBJ2-7, reads NAGVMQNPRHLVRRRGQEARLRCSPMKGHSHVYWYRQLPEEGLKFMVYLQKENIIDESGMPKERFSAEFPKEGPSILRIQQVVRGDSAAYFCASSPRTGIYYEQYFGPGTRLTVT.